A selection of T cell receptor beta chains follows, all from one sample in a study of cytomegalovirus exposure and HLA in healthy donors. The table came from immunoSEQ multiplex PCR; TCRdb's copy has only in-frame clones and leaves some out. The profile shows roughly 77,000 clones, roughly 9.1% of them singletons. Sequencing input: PBMCs. Source of these receptors: a man in his fifties or sixties in good health and CMV-seropositive. Both conserved end residues are part of each CDR3. A D gene is named only where the DNA matches it firmly. Size values are once, few and many counts, or a class for expanded clones, and some rows have none.

d_gene: TRBD1; abundance: -; j_gene: TRBJ2-1; v_gene: TRBV7-3; CDR3nt: TGTGCCAGCAGCTGGTCGGGACAGGGGATCGATGAGCAGTTCTTC; CDR3aa: CASSWSGQGIDEQFF
d_gene: -; abundance: few; j_gene: TRBJ2-7; v_gene: TRBV5-1; CDR3nt: TGCGCCAGCAGCCCGGGGGGCCTCCCTTACGAGCAGTACTTC; CDR3aa: CASSPGGLPYEQYF
d_gene: -; abundance: few; j_gene: TRBJ1-2; v_gene: TRBV29-1; CDR3nt: TGCAGCGTCCAATCGGTAGAGGGCCATGGCTACACCTTC; CDR3aa: CSVQSVEGHGYTF
d_gene: -; abundance: few; j_gene: TRBJ2-3; v_gene: TRBV9; CDR3nt: -; CDR3aa: CASSVGGGTREYF
d_gene: -; abundance: few; j_gene: TRBJ2-2; v_gene: TRBV6-1; CDR3nt: TGTGCCAGCAGTGGACAGGGGAGGGGCCTGGTTTTCGGGGAGCTGTTTTTT; CDR3aa: CASSGQGRGLVFGELFF
d_gene: TRBD2; abundance: few; j_gene: TRBJ2-3; v_gene: TRBV6-5; CDR3nt: TGTGCCAGCAGTTACGTGCGGGGGGCAGGGGATACGCAGTATTTT; CDR3aa: CASSYVRGAGDTQYF
d_gene: TRBD1; abundance: -; j_gene: TRBJ1-5; v_gene: TRBV5-4; CDR3nt: TGTGCCAGCAGCTCTTCGACAGGGGGGACGGAGCCCCAGCATTTT; CDR3aa: CASSSSTGGTEPQHF
d_gene: TRBD1; abundance: -; j_gene: TRBJ1-6; v_gene: TRBV5-1; CDR3nt: TGCGCCAGCAGCTTGGGGGTGACAGGGGGGAATTCACCCCTCCACTTT; CDR3aa: CASSLGVTGGNSPLHF
d_gene: -; abundance: few; j_gene: TRBJ1-5; v_gene: TRBV12-1; CDR3nt: TGTGCCAGCAGCTCCCTCGATCAGCCCCAGCATTTT; CDR3aa: CASSSLDQPQHF
d_gene: TRBD2; abundance: -; j_gene: TRBJ2-3; v_gene: TRBV28; CDR3nt: TGTGCCAGCATTAACAGCGGGGCAGGGGATACGCAGTATTTT; CDR3aa: CASINSGAGDTQYF
d_gene: -; abundance: -; j_gene: TRBJ2-3; v_gene: TRBV19; CDR3nt: TGTGCCAGTAGTAGGGGCCTCGGGGCGGGGTACACAGATACGCAGTATTTT; CDR3aa: CASSRGLGAGYTDTQYF
d_gene: TRBD1; abundance: few; j_gene: TRBJ2-4; v_gene: TRBV6-6; CDR3nt: TGTGCCAGCAGCTACGGACAGGGGGAAGACATTCAGTACTTC; CDR3aa: CASSYGQGEDIQYF
d_gene: TRBD1; abundance: -; j_gene: TRBJ2-3; v_gene: TRBV5-1; CDR3nt: TGCGCCAGCAGCTTGGAGGGAGACAGGGGACTCTTCAGCACAGATACGCAGTATTTT; CDR3aa: CASSLEGDRGLFSTDTQYF
d_gene: -; abundance: few; j_gene: TRBJ2-5; v_gene: TRBV6-6; CDR3nt: TGTGCCAGCAGTTACCCACGGGGGAACCAAGAGACCCAGTACTTC; CDR3aa: CASSYPRGNQETQYF
d_gene: TRBD1; abundance: -; j_gene: TRBJ1-1; v_gene: TRBV5-1; CDR3nt: TGCGCCAGCAGCACCGCACAGGGGTTGGGGACTGAAGCTTTCTTT; CDR3aa: CASSTAQGLGTEAFF
d_gene: TRBD1; abundance: few; j_gene: TRBJ1-5; v_gene: TRBV6-5; CDR3nt: TGTGCCAGCAGCCAATCACAGGGGTCAGGCAACCAGCATTTT; CDR3aa: CASSQSQGSGNQHF
d_gene: TRBD2; abundance: -; j_gene: TRBJ2-3; v_gene: TRBV6-6; CDR3nt: TGTGCCAGCAGGGGGGGACTAGATTCAGATACGCAGTATTTT; CDR3aa: CASRGGLDSDTQYF
d_gene: TRBD1; abundance: many; j_gene: TRBJ2-7; v_gene: TRBV6-1; CDR3nt: TGTGCCAGCAGTCTCCGGGACAGCCACTACGAGCAGTACTTC; CDR3aa: CASSLRDSHYEQYF
d_gene: TRBD2; abundance: few; j_gene: TRBJ2-3; v_gene: TRBV4-1; CDR3nt: TGCGCCAGCAGCCAAGAATCAAGCGGGGGGCCAGATACGCAGTATTTT; CDR3aa: CASSQESSGGPDTQYF
d_gene: TRBD2; abundance: few; j_gene: TRBJ2-1; v_gene: TRBV2; CDR3nt: TGTGCCAGCACCGGACTAGCGGACAATGAGCAGTTCTTC; CDR3aa: CASTGLADNEQFF
d_gene: TRBD2; abundance: -; j_gene: TRBJ2-3; v_gene: TRBV19; CDR3nt: TGTGCCAGTACGACTAGCGGGGGGGCGGGAGATACGCAGTATTTT; CDR3aa: CASTTSGGAGDTQYF
d_gene: TRBD2; abundance: -; j_gene: TRBJ2-1; v_gene: TRBV7-2; CDR3nt: TGTGCCAGCAGCTCCCAGGTGGGAGGGGAGTTCTTC; CDR3aa: CASSSQVGGEFF